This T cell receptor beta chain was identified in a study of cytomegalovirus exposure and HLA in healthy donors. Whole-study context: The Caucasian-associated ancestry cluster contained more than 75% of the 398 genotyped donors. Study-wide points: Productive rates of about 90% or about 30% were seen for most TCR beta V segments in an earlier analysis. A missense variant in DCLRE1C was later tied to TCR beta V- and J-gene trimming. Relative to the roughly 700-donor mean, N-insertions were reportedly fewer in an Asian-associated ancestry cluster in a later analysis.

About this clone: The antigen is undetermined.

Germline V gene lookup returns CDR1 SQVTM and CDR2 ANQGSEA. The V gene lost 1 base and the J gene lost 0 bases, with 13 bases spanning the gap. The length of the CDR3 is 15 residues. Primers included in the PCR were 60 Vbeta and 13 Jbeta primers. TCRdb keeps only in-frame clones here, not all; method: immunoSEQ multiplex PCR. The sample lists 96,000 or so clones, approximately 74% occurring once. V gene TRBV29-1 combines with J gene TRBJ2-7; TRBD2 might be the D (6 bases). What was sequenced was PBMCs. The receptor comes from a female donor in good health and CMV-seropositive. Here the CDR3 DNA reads TGCAGCGTTGAAGGGGAGGCGGACTCCTCCTACGAGCAGTACTTC. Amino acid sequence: CSVEGEADSSYEQYF.